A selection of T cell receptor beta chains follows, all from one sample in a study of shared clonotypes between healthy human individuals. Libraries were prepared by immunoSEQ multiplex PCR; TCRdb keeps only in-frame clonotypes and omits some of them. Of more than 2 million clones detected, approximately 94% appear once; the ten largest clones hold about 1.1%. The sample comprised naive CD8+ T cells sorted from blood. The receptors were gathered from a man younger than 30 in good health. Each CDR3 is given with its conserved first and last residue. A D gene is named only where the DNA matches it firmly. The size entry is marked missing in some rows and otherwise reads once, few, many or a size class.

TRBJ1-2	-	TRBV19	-	CASSIQGPHGYTF
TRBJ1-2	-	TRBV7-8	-	CASRPTGYNYGYTF
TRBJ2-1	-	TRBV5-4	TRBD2	CASSPSGLVSYNEQFF
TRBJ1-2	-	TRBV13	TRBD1	CASSPGTGVLGDYGYTF
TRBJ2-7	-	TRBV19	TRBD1	CASSIPDRDDEQYF
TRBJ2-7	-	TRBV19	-	CASGPGVGYEQYF
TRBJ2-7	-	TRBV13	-	CASSPPSRDRGEQYF
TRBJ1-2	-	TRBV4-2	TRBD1	CASSQDTTGDYGYTF
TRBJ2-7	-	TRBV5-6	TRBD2	CASSGPGLASYEQYF
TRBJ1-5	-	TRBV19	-	CASSIVNQGIYNQPQHF
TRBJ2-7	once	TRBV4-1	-	CASSQTGLGGRDEQYF
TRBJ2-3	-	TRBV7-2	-	CASSLVGGVTDTQYF
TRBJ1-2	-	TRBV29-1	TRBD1	CSVGQGDGYTF
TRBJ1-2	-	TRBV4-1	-	CASSPRTAPNYGYTF
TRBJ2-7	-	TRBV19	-	CASSIDRAETYEQYF
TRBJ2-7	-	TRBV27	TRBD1	CASSLDREPYEQYF
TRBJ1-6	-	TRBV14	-	CASSPIGGQINSPLHF
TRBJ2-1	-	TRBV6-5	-	CASSYSGNPNEQFF
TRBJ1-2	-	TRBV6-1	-	CASSEGRQVYGYTF
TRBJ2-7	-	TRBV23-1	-	CASSLAGAIYEQYF
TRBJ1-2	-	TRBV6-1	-	CASDRGVNGYTF
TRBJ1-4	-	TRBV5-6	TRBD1	CASSLQGGKLFF
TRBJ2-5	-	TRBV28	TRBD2	CASSPWTSGEETQYF
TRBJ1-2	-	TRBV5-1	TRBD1	CASSVDRGRDYGYTF
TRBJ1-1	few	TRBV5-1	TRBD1	CASSLTGVNTEAFF
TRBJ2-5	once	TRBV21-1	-	CASSKSGQETQYF
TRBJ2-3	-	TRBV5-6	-	CASSLDPSATQYF
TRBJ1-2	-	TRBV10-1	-	CASSESPQGWGYTF
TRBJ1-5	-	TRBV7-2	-	CASSLARGTSNQPQHF
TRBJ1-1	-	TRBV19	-	CASSTPSGVTEAFF
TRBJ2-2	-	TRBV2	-	CARSIAEDTGELFF
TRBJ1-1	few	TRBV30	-	CAWSVNTDTEAFF